Below, 11 T cell receptor beta chains from the same sample are listed, as sequenced in a study of beta chain features in type 1 diabetes (dated by TCRdb to 2016 to 2019). Library preparation used the immunoSEQ multiplex PCR assay. The entire isolated RNA was reverse transcribed using the High Capacity cDNA Reverse Transcription Kit, and thus expressed TCRB transcripts were sequenced. What TCRdb holds here is the immuneACCESS table cut down to in-frame rearrangements. Part of the clones is not present; checked against another copy, under half of the missing clones reflect an unresolved V gene, and the others are unexplained. Counted in this sample were roughly 120,000 clones; around 40% of them appeared once. Roughly 0.07% of the sample belongs to the ten largest clones. The specimen was stem cell memory CD4+ T cells from blood. In the paper's terms, the cell subset or site label means: stem cell-like memory CD4+ T cells. These receptors originate from a woman between 18 and 29 years old in good health.

This clone was observed a few times. This rearrangement joins TRBV28 to TRBJ2-2; tentative D call: TRBD1 (5 bases). This CDR3 is 14 amino acids long. CDR1 is MDHEN, CDR2 SYDVKM, per germline. V lost 8 bases and J lost 4, with 14 bases in between. The DNA for the CDR3 is TGTGCCAGCCTGACATCAGGGCGCACCGGGGAGCTGTTTTTT. It is translated as CASLTSGRTGELFF.

This rearrangement joins TRBV7-3 to TRBJ1-1; TRBD1 matches at 8 bases. Trimming took 8 bases from V and 7 from J; bases not matched to a gene: 9. Germline loops: CDR1 SGHTA, CDR2 FQGTGA. The CDR3 sequence is 13 residues long. CDR3 in DNA: TGTGCCAGCGGCCAGGGGGCGCAGGGTGAAGCTTTCTTT. It specifies CASGQGAQGEAFF.

The genes are TRBV2 and TRBJ2-3, with D tentatively TRBD1 (5 bases). In germline, CDR1 is SNHLY, CDR2 FYNNEI. Between the trimmed V and J ends, which lost 2 bases and 4 bases, there was a span of 13 bases. The CDR3 length is 15 residues. The DNA for the CDR3 is TGTGCCAGCAGTGAACTGTGGGGCGCAGCAGATACGCAGTATTTT. Translating gives CASSELWGAADTQYF.

The rearrangement uses TRBV11-2 and TRBJ1-2; 8 nucleotides align to TRBD1. V lost 5 bases, J lost 6 bases, and 17 bases stayed unmatched. The CDR3 loop spans 17 amino acids. The germline gives CDR1 SGHAT, CDR2 FQNNGV. CDR3 region: CASSPAPTGQGRDGYTF. The CDR3 DNA reads as TGTGCCAGCAGCCCCGCCCCCACAGGACAGGGAAGAGATGGCTACACCTTC.

The chain uses TRBV4-3 and TRBJ2-5, with unresolved D. The end of the DNA aligns better with TRBJ2-7, so the J call may be wrong. The CDR3 sequence is 15 residues long. CDR1 is LGHNA and CDR2 is YSLEER in the germline V gene. CDR3 loop: CASSLEYGHRYEQYF. The CDR3 nucleotides read TGCGCCAGCAGCCTTGAATATGGGCACCGCTACGAGCAGTACTTC.

Here the CDR3 reads CASSDFAGVLNQPQHF. Here the CDR3 DNA reads TGTGCCAGCAGTGATTTTGCGGGGGTACTCAATCAGCCCCAGCATTTT. V gene TRBV2 combines with J gene TRBJ1-5; D possibly corresponds to TRBD1 (5 bases). Trimming stripped 3 bases from V and 3 bases from J, with 15 bases between. This CDR3 contains 16 residues. CDR1 is SNHLY, CDR2 FYNNEI, per germline.

V gene TRBV20-1 combines with J gene TRBJ1-4; no clear D. The CDR3 has 11 amino acids. Germline V CDR1 and CDR2: DFQATT, SNEGSKA (reference sequence). V was clipped by 6 bases and J by 6 bases, with 8 bases between them. CDR3 region: CSARLYEKLFF. CDR3 bases: TGCAGTGCCCGACTCTATGAAAAACTGTTTTTT.

The chain employs TRBV9 and TRBJ1-2, with 8 bases fitting TRBD1. The germline gives CDR1 SGDLS, CDR2 YYNGEE. This CDR3 is 14 amino acids long. With 0 bases clipped from V and 5 bases from J, the junction kept 3 bases outside the gene matches. The CDR3 reads CASSVAQGAYGYTF. The DNA of the CDR3 is TGTGCCAGCAGCGTAGCGCAGGGGGCATATGGCTACACCTTC.

The chain is built from TRBV9 and TRBJ2-2, with 7 bases lining up with TRBD1. This CDR3 contains 15 residues. Trimming took 3 bases from V and 7 from J; bases not matched to a gene: 9. CDR1 and CDR2 from the germline V gene are SGDLS and YYNGEE. CDR3 protein: CASSAYRGPRGELFF. CDR3 DNA: TGTGCCAGCAGCGCATACAGGGGACCCCGCGGGGAGCTGTTTTTT.

This chain connects TRBV28 to TRBJ2-7; 8 nucleotides match TRBD2. CDR3 size: 14 residues. V was clipped by 3 bases and J by 6 bases; unmatched bases: 7. Germline V gene data show CDR1 as MDHEN and CDR2 as SYDVKM. Written as DNA, the CDR3 is TGTGCCAGCAGTTTGGGCGGGAGGAGGGGCGAGCAGTACTTC. Its protein product is CASSLGGRRGEQYF.

V is TRBV7-2 and J is TRBJ2-7, with 7 bases lining up with TRBD2. CDR3 length: 15 residues. V shed 5 bases and J 2 bases; nucleotides not matched to a gene: 9. CDR1 SGHTA and CDR2 FQGNSA come from the germline V gene. CDR3 sequence reads: CASSEGTKSPYEQYF. CDR3 in DNA: TGTGCCAGCAGCGAGGGGACTAAGTCCCCCTACGAGCAGTACTTC.